Below, 15 T cell receptor beta chains from the same sample are listed, as sequenced in a study of blood T cell repertoires in COVID-19. The table came from immunoSEQ multiplex PCR; TCRdb's copy has only in-frame clones and leaves some out. This table holds some 400,000 clones, 90% to 95% found once. The sequenced sample was PBMCs or T cells enriched from blood (not recorded which). Receptors were obtained from a woman in her thirties or forties who had been exposed to COVID-19.

The V gene is TRBV6-1, the J gene TRBJ2-6; 7 bases agree with TRBD2. Unmatched junction bases numbered 10, after V lost 2 bases and J lost 0 bases. Looked up from germline, CDR1 is MNHNS and CDR2 is SASEGT. This CDR3 spans 19 amino acids. CDR3 sequence reads: CASSENIAGVSSGANVLTF. Here the CDR3 DNA reads TGTGCCAGCAGTGAAAATATTGCGGGGGTAAGCTCTGGGGCCAACGTCCTGACTTTC.

The chain carries TRBV5-1 and TRBJ2-1, with D perhaps matching TRBD2 (6 bases). From germline, CDR1 is SGHRS and CDR2 YFSETQ. The germline V and J ends were trimmed by 2 bases and 2 bases, with 11 bases remaining between them. This CDR3 is 15 amino acids long. The CDR3 nucleotides read TGCGCCAGCAGCTTAGGGCGGGGAACCTACAATGAGCAGTTCTTC. This gives the protein CASSLGRGTYNEQFF.

The chain combines TRBV21-1 with TRBJ1-5; the table gives TRBD1 as D, unverified against the DNA. TRBV21-1 is given as a pseudogene. The CDR3 has 15 amino acids. The CDR3 sequence is CASSKAGQGDQPQHF. CDR3 sequence (DNA): TGTGCCAGCAGCAAAGCGGGACAGGGGGATCAGCCCCAGCATTTT.

The CDR3 region is CASSYIGRRTFSSYNEQFF. DNA of the CDR3: TGTGCCAGCAGTTATATAGGACGGAGGACGTTCAGCTCCTACAATGAGCAGTTCTTC. This chain uses TRBV5-6 with TRBJ2-1; D may be TRBD2 (5 bases). The CDR3 runs 19 residues. V was pared by 5 bases and J by 0 bases, with 24 bases between. CDR1 is SGHDT and CDR2 is YYEEEE in the germline V gene.

CDR3: CASSTTPLLTGDSPLHF. CDR3 nucleotides: TGTGCCAGTAGTACCACCCCCCTTTTGACAGGAGACTCACCCCTCCACTTT. This chain links TRBV19 with TRBJ1-6; D is perhaps TRBD1 (6 bases). V shed 4 bases and J shed 10 bases, with 23 bases lying between them. CDR3 length: 17 amino acids. Germline-derived CDR1 and CDR2 are LNHDA and SQIVND (reference sequence).

This clone showed up just once. V gene TRBV9 combines with J gene TRBJ1-6; 7 bases align to TRBD1. The germline V gene has CDR1 SGDLS and CDR2 YYNGEE. J was trimmed by 3 bases and V by 3 bases; bases with no gene match: 6. The CDR3 contains 16 residues. The CDR3 region is CASSAETGNYNSPLHF. In DNA, the CDR3 is TGTGCCAGCAGCGCAGAGACAGGGAACTATAATTCACCCCTCCACTTT.

The DNA for the CDR3 is TGTGCCAGCAGTATATTACAGGGGTCGTACGAGCAGTACTTC. It specifies CASSILQGSYEQYF. V gene TRBV27 combines with J gene TRBJ2-7, with 7 bases fitting TRBD1. The CDR3 is made up of 14 amino acids. Germline V gene sequence: CDR1 MNHEY, CDR2 SMNVEV (reference sequence). Losses at the gene ends were 5 bases for V and 4 bases for J; bases not matched to a gene: 8.

This clone was observed once. The V gene is TRBV30, the J gene TRBJ2-3, with 14 bases fitting TRBD2. J gave up 3 bases and V 2 bases, and 4 bases lay outside the gene matches. The CDR3 spans 16 residues. Looked up from germline, CDR1 is GTSNPN and CDR2 is SVGIG (reference sequence). The CDR3 here is CAWSRLAGGLTDTQYF. For the CDR3, the DNA is TGTGCCTGGAGTCGACTAGCGGGGGGGCTGACAGATACGCAGTATTTT.

The CDR3 spells CASSIRSGLARYTGELFF. For the CDR3, the DNA is TGTGCCAGCAGCATTCGATCGGGACTAGCTAGATACACCGGGGAGCTGTTTTTT. The rearrangement links TRBV7-2 to TRBJ2-2; 9 bases are a match to TRBD2. Germline CDR1 SGHTA, CDR2 FQGNSA. The junction had 13 bases not matched to a gene; V was cut back by 5 bases and J by 3 bases. The CDR3 is 18 amino acids.

Note on this clone: In the same sample, other DNA sequences code for this CDR3. This CDR3 reads CASSLGQANYGYTF. In nucleotides, the CDR3 is TGCGCCAGCAGCCTCGGACAGGCTAACTATGGCTACACCTTC. The V gene is TRBV5-1, the J gene TRBJ1-2; 7 nucleotides agree with TRBD1. V dropped 4 bases and J dropped 0; count of bases not matched to a gene: 3. The CDR3 spans 14 residues. Germline CDR1 SGHRS, CDR2 YFSETQ.

This rearrangement joins TRBV4-3 to TRBJ2-2; weak D call: TRBD2 (5 bases). Germline CDR1 is LGHNA and CDR2 is YSLEER. The CDR3 loop spans 16 amino acids. V was cut by 4 bases and J by 0 bases, with 12 bases left in between. CDR3 sequence: CASSRGYGTNTGELFF. Here the CDR3 DNA reads TGCGCCAGCAGCCGAGGGTATGGGACGAACACCGGGGAGCTGTTTTTT.

Worth noting for this clone: Distinct nucleotide sequences in the sample also encode this CDR3. The chain carries TRBV19 and TRBJ1-5; D gene unclear. The CDR3 covers 13 residues. Germline V CDR1 and CDR2: LNHDA, SQIVND (reference sequence). V shed 5 bases and J shed 0 bases, with 5 bases lying between them. DNA for the CDR3: TGTGCCAGTAGTCCACTTAGCAATCAGCCCCAGCATTTT. Amino acid sequence: CASSPLSNQPQHF.

The chain employs TRBV13 and TRBJ1-1; no reliable D call. Per germline, CDR1 PRHDT and CDR2 FYEKMQ (reference sequence). V shed 3 bases and J shed 1 base, with 12 bases lying between them. There are 15 residues in the CDR3. This chain's CDR3 is CASSFQATQNTEAFF. The CDR3 nucleotides read TGTGCCAGCAGCTTCCAGGCGACCCAGAACACTGAAGCTTTCTTT.

V and J are TRBV10-1 and TRBJ1-6, with D perhaps matching TRBD1 (5 bases). V was pared by 5 bases and J by 5 bases, with 7 bases between. The CDR3 is 13 amino acids. Germline V gives CDR1 WNHNN, CDR2 SYGVQD (reference sequence). The CDR3 bases are TGCGCCAGCAGTCCAGGGAATAATTCACCCCTCCACTTT. Its protein is CASSPGNNSPLHF.

V is TRBV2 and J is TRBJ1-4; possible D gene TRBD1, 6 bases. Germline assignment: CDR1 SNHLY and CDR2 FYNNEI. The CDR3 runs 15 residues. Deletions cut 4 bases from V and 0 bases from J, with 9 bases between. The CDR3, as DNA: TGTGCCAGCAGTGTACAGGGAGCAACTAATGAAAAACTGTTTTTT. Protein sequence: CASSVQGATNEKLFF.